This note documents a single T cell receptor beta chain sequence. The data were obtained in a study of control samples from healthy donors and cancer patients. Trimming cost V 3 bases and J 0 bases, with 8 bases left between them. CDR3 size: 14 residues. CDR1 and CDR2 (germline): WNHNN, SYGVQD (reference sequence). Assay used: immunoSEQ multiplex PCR; TCRdb lists only in-frame clones, some missing. The table has about 140,000 clones, roughly nine tenths seen once. This chain links TRBV10-1 with TRBJ1-1, with D possibly TRBD1 on 6 matching bases. This clonotype was obtained from a woman in her twenties or thirties in good health. Sample: blood. The CDR3 DNA reads TGCGCCAGCAGTGACGGGACACTGAACACTGAAGCTTTCTTT. It specifies CASSDGTLNTEAFF.